This T cell receptor beta chain was identified during a study of blood T cells in healthy people across ages. V lost 5 bases to trimming and J lost 2 bases, with 24 bases between them. CDR3 length equals 18 residues. Germline CDR1 and CDR2: SGHAT and FQNNGV. Whole-study results and caveats: There was no known CMV status for donors, so expanded clonotype changes were possibly confounded. Age advanced and TCR beta diversity per million T cells fell, roughly linearly.

Healthy Russian Caucasian donors spanned ages about 6 to 95 years. Each of the donors had around 10 milliliters of peripheral blood drawn into EDTA-treated Vacutainer tubes. A second PCR, run for roughly 7 to 12 cycles, used a sample-barcoded 5' primer plus a J-beta primer mix. TCRdb used MiXCR to reprocess the 5' RACE reads, holding one entry per CDR3 protein. Seen here are 1.5 million to 1.8 million distinct CDR3 sequences, approximately 42% observed once, and the top ten hold less than 5%. Regarding this clonotype: Its matching antigen is unknown.

The sequence derives from a young woman in good health. The chain recombines TRBV11-2 with TRBJ1-2; possible D gene TRBD1, 5 bases. The sequencing sample was made of blood. The CDR3 nucleotides read TGTGCCAGCAGCCCTAGTGGGTCCGAGGGGTTTGGAAACTATGGCTACACCTTC. Its translation: CASSPSGSEGFGNYGYTF.